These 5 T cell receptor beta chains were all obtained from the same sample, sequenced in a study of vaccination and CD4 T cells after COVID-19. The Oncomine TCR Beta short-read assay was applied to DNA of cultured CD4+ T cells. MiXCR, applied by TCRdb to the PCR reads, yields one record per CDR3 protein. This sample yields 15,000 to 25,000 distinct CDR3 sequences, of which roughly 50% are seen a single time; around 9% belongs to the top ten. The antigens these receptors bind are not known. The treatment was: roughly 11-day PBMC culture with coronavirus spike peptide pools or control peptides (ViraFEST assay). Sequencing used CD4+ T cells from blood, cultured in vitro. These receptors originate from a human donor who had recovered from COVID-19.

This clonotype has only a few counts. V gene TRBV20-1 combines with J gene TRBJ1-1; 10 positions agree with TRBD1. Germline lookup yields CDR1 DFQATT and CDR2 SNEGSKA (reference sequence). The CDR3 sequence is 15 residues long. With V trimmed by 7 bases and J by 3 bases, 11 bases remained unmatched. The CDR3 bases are TGCAGTGTTCAGACAGGGGGCGTATCGGACACTGAAGCTTTCTTT. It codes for CSVQTGGVSDTEAFF.

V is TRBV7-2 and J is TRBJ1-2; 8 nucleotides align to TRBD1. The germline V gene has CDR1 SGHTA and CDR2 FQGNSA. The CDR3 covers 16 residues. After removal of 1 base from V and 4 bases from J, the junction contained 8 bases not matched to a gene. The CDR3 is CASSLDADRATYGYTF. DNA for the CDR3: TGTGCCAGCAGCTTAGATGCGGACAGGGCAACCTATGGCTACACCTTC.

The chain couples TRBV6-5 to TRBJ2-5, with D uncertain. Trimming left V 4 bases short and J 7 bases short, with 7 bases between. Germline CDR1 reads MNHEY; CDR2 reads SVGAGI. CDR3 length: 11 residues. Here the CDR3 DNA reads TGTGCCAGCAGTTTTATGGGGACCCAGTACTTC. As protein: CASSFMGTQYF.

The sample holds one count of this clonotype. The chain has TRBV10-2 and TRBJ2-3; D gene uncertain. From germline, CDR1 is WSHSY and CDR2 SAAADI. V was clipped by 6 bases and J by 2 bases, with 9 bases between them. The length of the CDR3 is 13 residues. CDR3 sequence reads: CASRETHTDTQYF. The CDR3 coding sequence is TGCGCCAGCAGAGAGACTCACACAGATACGCAGTATTTT.

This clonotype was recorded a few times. CDR3 residues: CATSRGRGSPLHF. CDR3 nucleotides: TGTGCCACCAGCAGAGGACGGGGGTCACCCCTCCACTTT. The rearrangement links TRBV15 to TRBJ1-6; tentatively, D is TRBD1 (5 bases). With 1 base removed from V and 10 bases from J, the gap between germline ends came to 8 bases. The germline CDR1 and CDR2 sequences are LNHNV and YYDKDF (reference sequence). The CDR3 runs 13 residues.